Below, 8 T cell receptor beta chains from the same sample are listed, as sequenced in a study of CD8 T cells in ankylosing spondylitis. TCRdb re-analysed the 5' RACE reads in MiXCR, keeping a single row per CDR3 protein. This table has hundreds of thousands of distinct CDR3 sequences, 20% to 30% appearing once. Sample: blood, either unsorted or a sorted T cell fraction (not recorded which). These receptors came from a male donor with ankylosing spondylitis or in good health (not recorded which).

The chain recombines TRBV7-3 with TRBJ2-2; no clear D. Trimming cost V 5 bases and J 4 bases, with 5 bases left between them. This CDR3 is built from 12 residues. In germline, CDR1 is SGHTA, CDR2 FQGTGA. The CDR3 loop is CASSDITGELFF. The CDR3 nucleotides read TGTGCCAGCAGCGATATCACCGGGGAGCTGTTTTTT. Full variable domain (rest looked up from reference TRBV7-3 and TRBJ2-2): GAGVSQTPSNKVTEKGKYVELRCDPISGHTALYWYRQSLGQGPEFLIYFQGTGAADDSGLPNDRFFAVRPEGSVSTLKIQRTERGDSAVYLCASSDITGELFFGEGSRLTVL.

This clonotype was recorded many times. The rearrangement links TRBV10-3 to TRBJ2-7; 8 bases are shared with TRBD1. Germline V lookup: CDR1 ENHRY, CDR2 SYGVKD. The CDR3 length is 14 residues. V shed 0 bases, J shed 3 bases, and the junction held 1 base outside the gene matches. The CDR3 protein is CAISESQGVYEQYF. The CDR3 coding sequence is TGTGCCATCAGTGAGTCACAGGGGGTCTACGAGCAGTACTTC.

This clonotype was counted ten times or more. CDR3 coding DNA: TGCAGTGCTAGATATAGCGGTGGGCGCACCGGGGAGCTGTTTTTT. Protein sequence: CSARYSGGRTGELFF. The J gene is TRBJ2-2, the V gene TRBV20-1; a possible D gene is TRBD2 (6 bases). The CDR3 length is 15 residues. V gave up 2 bases and J gave up 4 bases, with 14 bases separating them. The germline gives CDR1 DFQATT, CDR2 SNEGSKA (reference sequence).

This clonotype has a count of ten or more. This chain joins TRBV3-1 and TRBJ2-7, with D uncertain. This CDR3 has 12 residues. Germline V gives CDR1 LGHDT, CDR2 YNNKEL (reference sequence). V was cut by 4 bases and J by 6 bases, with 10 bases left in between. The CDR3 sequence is CASSRAGGEQYF. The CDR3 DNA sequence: TGTGCCAGCAGCCGGGCTGGTGGCGAGCAGTACTTC.

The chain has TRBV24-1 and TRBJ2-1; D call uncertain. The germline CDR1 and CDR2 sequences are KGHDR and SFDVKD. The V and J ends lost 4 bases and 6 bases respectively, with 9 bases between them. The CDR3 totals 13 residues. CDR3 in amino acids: CATSDPRSNEQFF. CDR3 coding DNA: TGTGCCACCAGTGACCCGAGGTCCAATGAGCAGTTCTTC.

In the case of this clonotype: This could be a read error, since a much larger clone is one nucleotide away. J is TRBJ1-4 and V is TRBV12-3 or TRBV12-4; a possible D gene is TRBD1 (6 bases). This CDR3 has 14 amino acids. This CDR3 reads CASSEQGFNGKLFF. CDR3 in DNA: TGTGCCAGCAGCGAACAGGGTTTTAATGGAAAACTGTTTTTT.

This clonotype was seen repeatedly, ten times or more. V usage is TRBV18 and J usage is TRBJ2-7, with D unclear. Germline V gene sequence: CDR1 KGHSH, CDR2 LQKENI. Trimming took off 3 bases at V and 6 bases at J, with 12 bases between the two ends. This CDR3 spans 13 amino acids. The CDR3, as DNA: TGTGCCAGCTCACCGACCCTAGATGGCGAGCAGTACTTC. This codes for CASSPTLDGEQYF.

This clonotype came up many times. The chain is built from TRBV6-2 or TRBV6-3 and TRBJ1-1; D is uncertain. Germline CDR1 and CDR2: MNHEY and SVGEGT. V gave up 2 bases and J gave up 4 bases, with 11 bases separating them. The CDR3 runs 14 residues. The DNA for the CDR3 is TGTGCCAGCAGTTACCGGAATCGCCGCACTGAAGCTTTCTTT. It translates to CASSYRNRRTEAFF.